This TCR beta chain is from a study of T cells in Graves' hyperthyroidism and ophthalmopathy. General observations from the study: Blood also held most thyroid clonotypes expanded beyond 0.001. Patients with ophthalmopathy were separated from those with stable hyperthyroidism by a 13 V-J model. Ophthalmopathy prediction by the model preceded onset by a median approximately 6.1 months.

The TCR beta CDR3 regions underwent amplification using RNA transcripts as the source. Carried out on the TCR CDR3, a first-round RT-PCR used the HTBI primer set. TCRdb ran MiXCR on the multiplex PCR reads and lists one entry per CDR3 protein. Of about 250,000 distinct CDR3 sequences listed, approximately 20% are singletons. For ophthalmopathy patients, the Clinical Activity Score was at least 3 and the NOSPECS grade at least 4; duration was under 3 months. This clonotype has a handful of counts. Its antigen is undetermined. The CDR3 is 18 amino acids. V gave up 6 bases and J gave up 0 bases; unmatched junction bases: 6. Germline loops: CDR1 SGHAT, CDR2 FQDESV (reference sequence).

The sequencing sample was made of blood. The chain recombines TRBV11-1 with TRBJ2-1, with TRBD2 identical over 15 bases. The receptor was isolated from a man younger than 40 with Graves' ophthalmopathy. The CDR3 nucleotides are TGTGCCAGCAGAACCGGGACTAGCGGGAGGAACTCCTACAATGAGCAGTTCTTC. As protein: CASRTGTSGRNSYNEQFF.